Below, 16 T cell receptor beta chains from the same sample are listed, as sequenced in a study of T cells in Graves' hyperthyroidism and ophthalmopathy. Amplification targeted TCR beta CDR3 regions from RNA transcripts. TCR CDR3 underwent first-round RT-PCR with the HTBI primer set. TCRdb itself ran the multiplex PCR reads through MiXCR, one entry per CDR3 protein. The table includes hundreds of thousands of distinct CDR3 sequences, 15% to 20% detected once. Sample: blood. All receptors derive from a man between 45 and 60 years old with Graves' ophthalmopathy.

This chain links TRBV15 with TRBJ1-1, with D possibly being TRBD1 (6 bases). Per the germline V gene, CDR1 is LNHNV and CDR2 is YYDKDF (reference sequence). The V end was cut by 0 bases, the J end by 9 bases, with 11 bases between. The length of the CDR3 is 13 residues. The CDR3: CATSREGGGKAFF. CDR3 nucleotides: TGTGCCACCAGCAGAGAGGGAGGGGGTAAAGCTTTCTTT.

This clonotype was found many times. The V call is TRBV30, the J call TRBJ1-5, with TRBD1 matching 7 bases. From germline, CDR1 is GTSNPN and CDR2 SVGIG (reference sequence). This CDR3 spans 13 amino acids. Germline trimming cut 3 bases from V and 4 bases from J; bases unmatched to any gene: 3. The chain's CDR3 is CAWSPDRNQPQHF. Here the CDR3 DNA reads TGTGCCTGGAGCCCGGACAGGAATCAGCCCCAGCATTTT.

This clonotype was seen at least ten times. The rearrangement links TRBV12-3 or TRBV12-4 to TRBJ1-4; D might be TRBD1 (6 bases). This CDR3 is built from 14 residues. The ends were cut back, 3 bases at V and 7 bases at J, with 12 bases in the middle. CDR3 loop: CASSFRGQAEKLFF. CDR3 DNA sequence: TGTGCCAGCAGTTTCCGGGGGCAAGCTGAAAAACTGTTTTTT.

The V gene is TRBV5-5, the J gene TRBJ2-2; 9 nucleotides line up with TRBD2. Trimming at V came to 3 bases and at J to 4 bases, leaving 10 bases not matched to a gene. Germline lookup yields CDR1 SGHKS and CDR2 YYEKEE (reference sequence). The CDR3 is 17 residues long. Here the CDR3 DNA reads TGTGCCAGCAGCTGGGGGAGCGGGAGGCGGGGCACCGGGGAGCTGTTTTTT. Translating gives CASSWGSGRRGTGELFF.

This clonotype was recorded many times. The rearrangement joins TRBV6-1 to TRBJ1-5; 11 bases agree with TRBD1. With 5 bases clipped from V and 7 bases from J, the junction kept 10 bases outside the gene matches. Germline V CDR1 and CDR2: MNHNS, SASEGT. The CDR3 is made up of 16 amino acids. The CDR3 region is CASSLGQGAPRQPQHF. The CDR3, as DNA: TGTGCCAGCAGTTTAGGACAGGGGGCCCCTAGGCAGCCCCAGCATTTT.

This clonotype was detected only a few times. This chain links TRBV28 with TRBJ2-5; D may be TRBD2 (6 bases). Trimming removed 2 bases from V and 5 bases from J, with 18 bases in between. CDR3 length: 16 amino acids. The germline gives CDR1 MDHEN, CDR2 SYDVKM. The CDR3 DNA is TGTGCCAGCAGTTTAACCCCCGGGAGTGGGAGGGAGACCCAGTACTTC. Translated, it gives CASSLTPGSGRETQYF.

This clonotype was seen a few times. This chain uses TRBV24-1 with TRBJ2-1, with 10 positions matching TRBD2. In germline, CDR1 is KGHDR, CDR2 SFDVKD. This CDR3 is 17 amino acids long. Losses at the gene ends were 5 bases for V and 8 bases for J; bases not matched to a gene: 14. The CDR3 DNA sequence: TGTGCCACCAGTGCCTCCGGTCTAGCGGGAGTGTTGGATGAGCAGTTCTTC. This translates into CATSASGLAGVLDEQFF.

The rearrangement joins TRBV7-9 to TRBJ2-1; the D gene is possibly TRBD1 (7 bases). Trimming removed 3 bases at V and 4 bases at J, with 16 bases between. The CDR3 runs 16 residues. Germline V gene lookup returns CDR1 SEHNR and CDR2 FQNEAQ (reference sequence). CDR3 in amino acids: CASSFAQGRLYNEQFF. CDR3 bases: TGTGCCAGCAGCTTCGCACAGGGGAGGCTTTACAATGAGCAGTTCTTC.

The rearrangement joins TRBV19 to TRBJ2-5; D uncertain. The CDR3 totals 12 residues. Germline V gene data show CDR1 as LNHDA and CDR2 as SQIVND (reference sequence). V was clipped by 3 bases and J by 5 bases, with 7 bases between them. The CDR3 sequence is CASSMGMETQYF. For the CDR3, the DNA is TGTGCCAGTAGTATGGGTATGGAGACCCAGTACTTC.

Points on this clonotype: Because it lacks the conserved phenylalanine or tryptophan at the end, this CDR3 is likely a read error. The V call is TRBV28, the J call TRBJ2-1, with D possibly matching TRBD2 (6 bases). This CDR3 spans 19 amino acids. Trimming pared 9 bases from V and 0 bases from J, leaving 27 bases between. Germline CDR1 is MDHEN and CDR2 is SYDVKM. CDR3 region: CARFNGASDPVSSYNEQFL. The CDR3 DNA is TGTGCCAGGTTTAATGGGGCTAGCGACCCGGTTAGCTCCTACAATGAGCAGTTCCTC.

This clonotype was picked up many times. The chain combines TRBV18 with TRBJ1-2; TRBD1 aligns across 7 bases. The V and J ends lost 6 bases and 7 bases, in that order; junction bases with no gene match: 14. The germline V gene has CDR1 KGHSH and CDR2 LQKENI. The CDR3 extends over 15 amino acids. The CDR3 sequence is CASSLQRQGVIGYTF. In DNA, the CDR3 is TGTGCCAGCTCTCTCCAGAGACAGGGCGTGATTGGCTACACCTTC.

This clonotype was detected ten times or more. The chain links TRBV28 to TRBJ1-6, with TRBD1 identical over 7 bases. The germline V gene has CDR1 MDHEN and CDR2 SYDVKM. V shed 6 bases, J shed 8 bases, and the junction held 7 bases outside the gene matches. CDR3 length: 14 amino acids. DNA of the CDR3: TGTGCCAGCAGGGTGACAGGGCGTTATTCACCCCTCCACTTT. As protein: CASRVTGRYSPLHF.

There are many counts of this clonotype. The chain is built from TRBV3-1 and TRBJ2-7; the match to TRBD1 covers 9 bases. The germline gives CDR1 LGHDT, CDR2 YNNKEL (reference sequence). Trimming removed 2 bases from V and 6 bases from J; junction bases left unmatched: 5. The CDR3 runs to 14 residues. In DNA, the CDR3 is TGTGCCAGCAGCCAACACGGGACAGGGCCCGAGCAGTACTTC. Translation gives CASSQHGTGPEQYF.

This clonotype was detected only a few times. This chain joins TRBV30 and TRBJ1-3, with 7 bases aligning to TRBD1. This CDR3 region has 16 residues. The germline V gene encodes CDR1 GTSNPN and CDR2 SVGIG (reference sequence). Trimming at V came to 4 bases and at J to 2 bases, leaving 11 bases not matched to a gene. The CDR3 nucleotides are TGTGCCTGGATCCGGGGAACAGGGGTTCCTGGAAACACCATATATTTT. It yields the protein CAWIRGTGVPGNTIYF. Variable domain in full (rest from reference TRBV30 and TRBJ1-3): SQTIHQWPATLVQPVGSPLSLECTVEGTSNPNLYWYRQAAGRGLQLLFYSVGIGQISSEVPQNLSASRPQDRQFILSSKKLLLSDSGFYLCAWIRGTGVPGNTIYFGEGSWLTVV.

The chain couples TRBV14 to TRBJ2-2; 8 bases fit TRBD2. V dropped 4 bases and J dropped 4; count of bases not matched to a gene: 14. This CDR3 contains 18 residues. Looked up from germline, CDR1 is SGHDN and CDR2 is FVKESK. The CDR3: CASSRSFGLAGRTGELFF. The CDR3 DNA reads TGTGCCAGCAGCCGATCGTTTGGCCTAGCGGGCCGCACCGGGGAGCTGTTTTTT.

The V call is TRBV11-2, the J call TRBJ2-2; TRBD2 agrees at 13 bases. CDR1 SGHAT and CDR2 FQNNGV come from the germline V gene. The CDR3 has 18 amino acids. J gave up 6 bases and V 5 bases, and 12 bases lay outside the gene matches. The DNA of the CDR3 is TGTGCCAGCAGCCAGGAAGGACTAGCGGGAGTTCGATCCGGGGAGCTGTTTTTT. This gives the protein CASSQEGLAGVRSGELFF. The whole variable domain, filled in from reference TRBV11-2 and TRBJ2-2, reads EAGVAQSPRYKIIEKRQSVAFWCNPISGHATLYWYQQILGQGPKLLIQFQNNGVVDDSQLPKDRFSAERLKGVDSTLKIQPAKLEDSAVYLCASSQEGLAGVRSGELFFGEGSRLTVL.